The 13 T cell receptor beta chains in this list originate from one sample, sequenced in a study of CD8+ T cells in alopecia areata (dated 2018 in TCRdb). Library method: the immunoSEQ multiplex PCR assay. RNA was extracted from all samples and reverse transcribed into cDNA as template for TCR sequencing. The clones in this table, taken by TCRdb from immuneACCESS, are in-frame only. Not every clone is retained; where verified, under half of the shortfall comes from an unresolved V gene, and the cause of the rest is unknown. Recorded for this sample are around 140,000 clones; roughly 86% of them occurred a single time. Of the sample, under 15% falls within the top ten clones. The time point label, read with the paper, signifies: approximately 4 weeks on oral tofacitinib. Read against the paper, the sample's treatment or condition label means: oral pan-JAK inhibitor, 5-10 mg twice daily. The sample in question was CD8+ T cells sorted from blood, obtained at week 4, from a patient treated with tofacitinib. The source is a human donor with alopecia areata.

The chain joins TRBV19 to TRBJ2-1, with 7 nucleotides matching TRBD2. Germline loops: CDR1 LNHDA, CDR2 SQIVND (reference sequence). This CDR3 contains 16 residues. Trimming cost V 2 bases and J 3 bases; bases outside gene matches: 7. CDR3 nucleotides: TGTGCCAGTAGTATACATGGGGAGGGGATCTACAATGAGCAGTTCTTC. Protein sequence: CASSIHGEGIYNEQFF.

V is TRBV11-2 and J is TRBJ2-7, with D unresolved. Trimming took off 6 bases at V and 4 bases at J, with 25 bases between the two ends. CDR3 size: 17 residues. Germline V lookup: CDR1 SGHAT, CDR2 FQNNGV. The DNA for the CDR3 is TGTGCCAGCAGTCCGGCCCCACTTAAGGGCTATAGTTACGAGCAGTACTTC. Translating it yields CASSPAPLKGYSYEQYF.

This chain uses TRBV29-1 with TRBJ1-2, with D possibly being TRBD1 (5 bases). V was pared by 0 bases and J by 3 bases, with 14 bases between. From germline, CDR1 is SQVTM and CDR2 ANQGSEA. The CDR3 has 15 amino acids. CDR3 sequence (DNA): TGCAGCGTTGAAGATCCCCCTGACAGCGACTATGGCTACACCTTC. As protein: CSVEDPPDSDYGYTF.

The chain uses TRBV19 and TRBJ1-3; TRBD1 matches at 8 bases. CDR3 length: 16 amino acids. The germline V gene encodes CDR1 LNHDA and CDR2 SQIVND (reference sequence). Trimming cost V 4 bases and J 0 bases; bases outside gene matches: 5. The CDR3 sequence is CASSSRDRISGNTIYF. As DNA, the CDR3 is TGTGCCAGTAGTAGCCGGGACAGGATCTCTGGAAACACCATATATTTT.

This clone was seen just once. The V call is TRBV7-9, the J call TRBJ1-5; weak D call: TRBD1 (6 bases). This CDR3 region has 16 residues. Per the germline V gene, CDR1 is SEHNR and CDR2 is FQNEAQ (reference sequence). Deletions cut 5 bases from V and 0 bases from J, with 14 bases between. The CDR3 DNA is TGTGCCAGCAGCCCACCAGGGGAATATAGCAATCAGCCCCAGCATTTT. Translated: CASSPPGEYSNQPQHF.

This chain joins TRBV5-6 and TRBJ2-1, with 13 bases fitting TRBD2. The CDR3 has 17 amino acids. Trimming at V came to 3 bases and at J to 4 bases, leaving 7 bases not matched to a gene. Germline values: CDR1 SGHDT, CDR2 YYEEEE. CDR3: CASSWTSGSRFYNEQFF. CDR3 DNA: TGTGCCAGCAGCTGGACTAGCGGGAGTCGTTTTTACAATGAGCAGTTCTTC. The entire variable domain, with the rest obtained from reference TRBV5-6 and TRBJ2-1, is as follows: DAGVTQSPTHLIKTRGQQVTLRCSPKSGHDTVSWYQQALGQGPQFIFQYYEEEERQRGNFPDRFSGHQFPNYSSELNVNALLLGDSALYLCASSWTSGSRFYNEQFFGPGTRLTVL.

The chain uses TRBV19 and TRBJ2-2, with D perhaps being TRBD1 or TRBD2 (7 bases each). V was clipped by 7 bases and J by 9 bases, with 24 bases between them. Germline V gene data show CDR1 as LNHDA and CDR2 as SQIVND (reference sequence). This CDR3 spans 16 amino acids. CDR3 in DNA: TGTGCCAGTATCCCGCGACAGGGACTATGGGACCGGGAGCTGTTTTTT. It specifies CASIPRQGLWDRELFF.

This clone was observed a handful of times. Other DNA sequences from this sample encode an identical CDR3 as well. The chain is built from TRBV29-1 and TRBJ2-1; D gene unclear. The CDR3 contains 10 residues. Per the germline V gene, CDR1 is SQVTM and CDR2 is ANQGSEA. V lost 6 bases, J lost 7 bases, and 7 bases lay in between. The CDR3 region is CSVTENEQFF. The DNA of the CDR3 is TGCAGCGTGACGGAGAATGAGCAGTTCTTC.

The rearrangement links TRBV30 to TRBJ1-1, with D maybe TRBD1 (5 bases). The V gene lost 2 bases and the J gene lost 1 base, with 8 bases spanning the gap. Germline V gene sequence: CDR1 GTSNPN, CDR2 SVGIG (reference sequence). CDR3 size: 13 residues. Here the CDR3 reads CAWSLGTNTEAFF. CDR3 coding DNA: TGTGCCTGGAGTTTAGGGACGAACACTGAAGCTTTCTTT.

J is TRBJ2-1 and V is TRBV29-1, with unresolved D. Germline CDR1 and CDR2: SQVTM and ANQGSEA. Trimming pared 6 bases from V and 7 bases from J, leaving 19 bases between. CDR3 length: 14 residues. The CDR3 region is CSVVRTQVTNEQFF. Here the CDR3 DNA reads TGCAGCGTCGTCCGGACCCAGGTTACAAATGAGCAGTTCTTC.

The chain uses TRBV5-6 and TRBJ2-7, with TRBD2 matching over 7 bases. The CDR3 has 13 residues. Trimming removed 2 bases from V and 5 bases from J; junction bases left unmatched: 4. Looked up from germline, CDR1 is SGHDT and CDR2 is YYEEEE. CDR3 DNA sequence: TGTGCCAGCAGCTTAGAACTAGCGAACGAGCAGTACTTC. This translates into CASSLELANEQYF. Drawing the rest from reference TRBV5-6 and TRBJ2-7, the complete variable domain is DAGVTQSPTHLIKTRGQQVTLRCSPKSGHDTVSWYQQALGQGPQFIFQYYEEEERQRGNFPDRFSGHQFPNYSSELNVNALLLGDSALYLCASSLELANEQYFGPGTRLTVT.

The V gene is TRBV6-5, the J gene TRBJ2-7, with 8 bases matching TRBD1. Looked up from germline, CDR1 is MNHEY and CDR2 is SVGAGI. Unmatched junction bases numbered 12, after V lost 5 bases and J lost 6 bases. The CDR3 is 15 amino acids. Here the CDR3 DNA reads TGTGCCAGCAGTCTAACACAGGGGGTAGTACGCGAGCAGTACTTC. Amino acid sequence: CASSLTQGVVREQYF.

This chain uses TRBV14 with TRBJ2-5; a possible D gene is TRBD1 (6 bases). CDR3 length: 15 residues. CDR1 is SGHDN and CDR2 is FVKESK in the germline V gene. V lost 3 bases and J 5 bases, leaving 16 bases between the germline ends. The CDR3 sequence is CASSHTLQGLETQYF. CDR3 sequence (DNA): TGTGCCAGCAGCCACACACTACAGGGATTGGAGACCCAGTACTTC.